This TCR beta chain is from a study of T cells in Graves' hyperthyroidism and ophthalmopathy. General study findings and limits: Using 13 V-J features, a model discriminated ophthalmopathy from stable hyperthyroidism. Median prediction lead before ophthalmopathy onset was around 7 months with the model.

TCR beta CDR3 regions were amplified from RNA transcripts. With the HTBI primer set, the TCR CDR3 went through a first round of RT-PCR. TCRdb called the multiplex PCR reads again in MiXCR, with one record for every CDR3 protein. The sample shows roughly 800,000 distinct CDR3 sequences, 35% to 40% of them seen only once. With respect to this clonotype: Its target is unknown.

PBMCs came from roughly 10 ml fresh peripheral blood. This CDR3 is 14 amino acids long. Germline-derived CDR1 and CDR2 are SNHLY and FYNNEI. V was clipped by 7 bases and J by 7 bases; unmatched bases: 7. The TCR sequence derives from a man aged 18 to 29 with Graves' hyperthyroidism. Sequenced: blood. V usage is TRBV2 and J usage is TRBJ1-4; 9 nucleotides match TRBD1. CDR3 coding DNA: TGTGCCAGCATCGCCGACAGGGGGTTTGAAAAACTGTTTTTT. Residues: CASIADRGFEKLFF.